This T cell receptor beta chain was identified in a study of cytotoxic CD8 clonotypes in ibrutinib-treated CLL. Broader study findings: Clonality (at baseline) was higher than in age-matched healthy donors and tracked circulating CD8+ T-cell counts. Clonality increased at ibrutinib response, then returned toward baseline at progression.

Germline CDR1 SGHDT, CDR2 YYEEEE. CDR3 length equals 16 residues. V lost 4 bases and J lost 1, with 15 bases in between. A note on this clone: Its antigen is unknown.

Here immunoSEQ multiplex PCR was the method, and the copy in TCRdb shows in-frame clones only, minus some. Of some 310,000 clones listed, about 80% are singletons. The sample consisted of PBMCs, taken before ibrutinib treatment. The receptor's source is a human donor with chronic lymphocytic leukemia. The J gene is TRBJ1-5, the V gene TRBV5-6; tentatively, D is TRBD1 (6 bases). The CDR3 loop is CASSRKRGFSNQPQHF. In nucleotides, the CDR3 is TGTGCCAGCAGCCGTAAAAGGGGGTTCAGCAATCAGCCCCAGCATTTT.